A selection of T cell receptor beta chains follows, all from one sample in a study of T cell repertoires in cytomegalovirus infection. No antigens are known for them. Each CDR3 protein is one row after TCRdb ran MiXCR on the reads. The sample has fewer than 900,000 distinct CDR3 sequences, almost 30% seen once. This specimen consisted of cultured CD8+ T cells from PBMCs, obtained from culture after CMV antigen stimulation. Source of these receptors: a human donor in good health (CMV status not recorded). Some clones in this sample may be carry-over from other donors' samples. Both conserved end residues are part of each CDR3. A D gene is named only where the DNA matches it firmly. The size of a clone is reported for some rows only, either as once, few or many, or as a class for expanded clones.

CDR3,DNA,D,V,length,size,J
CASSYPPGGRIHEQFF,TGTGCCAGCAGTTATCCCCCAGGGGGCAGAATCCATGAGCAGTTCTTC,TRBD1,TRBV6-2/TRBV6-3,16,.,TRBJ2-1
CASLSTGSYNEQFF,TGTGCCAGCCTGTCTACCGGCTCCTACAATGAGCAGTTCTTC,.,TRBV7-9,14,.,TRBJ2-1
CAIRYRENEQFF,TGTGCCATCAGATACAGGGAGAATGAGCAGTTCTTC,.,TRBV10-3,12,.,TRBJ2-1
CASSSSDRNYEQYF,TGTGCCAGCTCCTCCTCGGACAGAAACTACGAGCAGTACTTC,.,TRBV7-9,14,many,TRBJ2-7
CASSLRTGIRDTIYF,TGTGCCAGCAGCTTGCGGACAGGGATACGAGACACCATATATTTT,TRBD1,TRBV11-2,15,.,TRBJ1-3
CASSINLGQGYQETQYF,TGTGCCAGTAGTATAAATCTAGGACAGGGGTACCAAGAGACCCAGTACTTC,TRBD1,TRBV19,17,.,TRBJ2-5
CASSLELGSPLHF,TGTGCCAGCAGCTTAGAATTGGGTTCACCCCTCCACTTT,.,TRBV7-8,13,many,TRBJ1-6
CASRPPPGTVGELFF,TGTGCCAGCAGACCTCCTCCCGGGACAGTCGGGGAGCTGTTTTTT,TRBD1,TRBV6-5,15,few,TRBJ2-2
CSARRDRANTGELFF,TGCAGTGCTAGGCGGGACAGGGCGAACACCGGGGAGCTGTTTTTT,TRBD1,TRBV20-1,15,.,TRBJ2-2
CSARAGRRNEKLFF,TGCAGTGCTAGAGCGGGACGCCGGAATGAAAAACTGTTTTTT,.,TRBV20-1,14,once,TRBJ1-4
CATSSGVRDTQYF,TGTGCCACTTCTAGCGGGGTCAGAGATACGCAGTATTTT,TRBD2,TRBV19,13,once,TRBJ2-3
CAVETGGTEAFF,TGTGCCGTTGAGACAGGGGGAACTGAAGCTTTCTTT,TRBD1,TRBV19,12,.,TRBJ1-1
CASSFARTGMNTEAFF,TGTGCCAGCAGCTTCGCCCGGACAGGGATGAACACTGAAGCTTTCTTT,TRBD1,TRBV7-2,16,few,TRBJ1-1
CASSPHRGEQYF,TGTGCCAGCAGCCCTCATCGCGGGGAGCAGTACTTC,.,TRBV14,12,.,TRBJ2-7
CTSRLGTGPYGYTF,TGTACCAGCAGGTTGGGGACAGGCCCATATGGCTACACCTTC,TRBD1,TRBV7-9,14,.,TRBJ1-2
CASSLLDTDYEQYF,TGTGCCAGCAGCTTGTTGGACACGGACTACGAGCAGTACTTC,.,TRBV5-6,14,.,TRBJ2-7
CASSPRVGSNQPQHF,TGTGCCAGCAGCCCTAGGGTGGGTAGCAATCAGCCCCAGCATTTT,.,TRBV7-6,15,.,TRBJ1-5
CASSQDGGQVAGGRNEQFF,TGCGCCAGCAGCCAAGACGGTGGCCAAGTAGCGGGGGGGCGTAATGAGCAGTTCTTC,TRBD2,TRBV4-1,19,.,TRBJ2-1
CASSLAGSSYEQYF,TGTGCCAGCAGCTTAGCAGGGTCCTCCTACGAGCAGTACTTC,.,TRBV7-2,14,many,TRBJ2-7
CASSDPGQRGDPQETQYF,TGCGCCAGCAGTGATCCCGGACAGCGGGGGGACCCCCAAGAGACCCAGTACTTC,TRBD2,TRBV10-2,18,.,TRBJ2-5
CASSGFHSGSTDTQYF,TGTGCCAGCAGCGGATTCCATAGCGGGAGCACAGATACGCAGTATTTT,TRBD2,TRBV7-4,16,few,TRBJ2-3
CASSLSWLNEQFF,TGTGCCAGCAGCCTTTCTTGGCTCAATGAGCAGTTCTTC,.,TRBV11-3,13,.,TRBJ2-1
CSVSSVGDAFF,TGCAGCGTTTCGTCCGTGGGGGATGCGTTCTTC,.,TRBV29-1,11,.,TRBJ2-1
CASSLGDRLNQPQHF,TGTGCCAGCAGCTTAGGGGACAGGCTCAATCAGCCCCAGCATTTT,TRBD1,TRBV7-2,15,many,TRBJ1-5
CAASPRDREEYTF,TGTGCCGCATCGCCCCGAGACAGGGAAGAGTACACCTTC,TRBD1,TRBV7-9,13,.,TRBJ1-2
CASSLGVYNQPQHF,TGTGCCAGCAGTTTAGGGGTTTACAATCAGCCCCAGCATTTT,.,TRBV12-3/TRBV12-4,14,few,TRBJ1-5
CASSLSLFSGNTIYF,TGTGCCAGCAGCTTATCGTTGTTCTCTGGAAACACCATATATTTT,.,TRBV7-9,15,few,TRBJ1-3
CASSRDDRPPYNEQFF,TGTGCCAGTAGTCGAGACGACAGGCCTCCCTACAATGAGCAGTTCTTC,.,TRBV19,16,.,TRBJ2-1
CASSDGHYNEQFF,TGTGCCAGCAGTGACGGACATTACAATGAGCAGTTCTTC,.,TRBV25-1,13,.,TRBJ2-1
CASSAEIPKQNTQYF,TGTGCCAGTAGCGCCGAGATTCCCAAACAGAATACGCAGTATTTT,.,TRBV19,15,.,TRBJ2-3
CASSHWTVATNEKLFF,TGTGCCAGCAGTCACTGGACAGTAGCAACTAATGAAAAACTGTTTTTT,.,TRBV25-1,16,.,TRBJ1-4
CASSDGTDGYGYTF,TGTGCCAGCAGCGACGGGACAGATGGCTATGGCTACACCTTC,TRBD1,TRBV7-3,14,few,TRBJ1-2
CASSPMGLWGGIITDTQYF,TGTGCCAGCAGCCCCATGGGGCTCTGGGGGGGCATAATAACAGATACGCAGTATTTT,.,TRBV13,19,.,TRBJ2-3